Given below is one T cell receptor beta chain in context. The antigen is undetermined. This specimen comes from a study of T cell repertoires in ileal Crohn's disease. General study points: Clonality above 26.8% at surgery always came with endoscopic recurrence. Compared with CD4 T cells, sorted CD8 cells carried more expanded clones.

This CDR3 has 14 residues. Trimming left V 0 bases short and J 4 bases short, with 9 bases between. Per the germline V gene, CDR1 is LGHNA and CDR2 is YNFKEQ. Sequenced by immunoSEQ multiplex PCR; TCRdb stores in-frame clones only, minus some. The sample shows 15,000 to 20,000 clones, approximately 94% of them seen only once. The receptor was derived from an adult with Crohn's disease. This sequence joins TRBV4-2 and TRBJ1-2; D is possibly TRBD1 (6 bases). Sequencing used ileal tissue. The CDR3 here is CASSQEQGPYGYTF. The CDR3 nucleotides read TGTGCCAGCAGCCAAGAACAGGGCCCCTATGGCTACACCTTC.